The rows below give T cell receptor beta chains drawn from one sample of a study of control samples from healthy donors and cancer patients. Assay: immunoSEQ multiplex PCR; the TCRdb copy retains only in-frame clones and omits some. The data show 15,000 to 20,000 clones, 85% to 90% seen once. The sample comprised PBMCs. These receptor sequences come from a man aged 60-69 years with head and neck cancer. Each CDR3 is given with its conserved first and last residue. The D gene is left open where the match is weak. The listing skips clone size in some rows; elsewhere it reads once, few, many or a size class.

v_call	j_call	clone_size	d_call	cdr3_nt	cdr3_aa
TRBV9	TRBJ2-3	NA	NA	TGTGCCAGCAGCGTTTTAGGGGCAGGAGATACGCAGTATTTT	CASSVLGAGDTQYF
TRBV18	TRBJ1-1	NA	NA	TGTGCCAGCCATGGTTCGGCGAACACTGAAGCTTTCTTT	CASHGSANTEAFF
TRBV6-6	TRBJ2-1	NA	TRBD2	TGTGCCAGCAATCTAGCGGGGGCCTACAATGAGCAGTTCTTC	CASNLAGAYNEQFF
TRBV5-1	TRBJ1-1	once	TRBD1	TGCGCCAGCAGCTCCCAGGGGGGGACTGAAGCTTTCTTT	CASSSQGGTEAFF
TRBV5-5	TRBJ2-6	NA	NA	TGTGCCAGCAGCTTGGGAGGAGCTGGGGCCAACGTCCTGACTTTC	CASSLGGAGANVLTF
TRBV27	TRBJ1-6	NA	TRBD1	TGTGCCAGCAGTTCACAGGGGGGGCGCGACCATTCACCCCTCCACTTT	CASSSQGGRDHSPLHF
TRBV7-8	TRBJ1-6	NA	TRBD1	TGTGCCAGCAGCCTTCGACAGGGGAATTCACCCCTCCACTTT	CASSLRQGNSPLHF
TRBV7-9	TRBJ2-3	NA	NA	TGTGCCAGCAGCTTAAAGCCCCTATTCACAGATACGCAGTATTTT	CASSLKPLFTDTQYF
TRBV4-2	TRBJ2-2	NA	NA	TGTGCCAGCAGCCCCCTTATGGGGGGCGGGGAGCTGTTTTTT	CASSPLMGGGELFF
TRBV19	TRBJ1-1	NA	TRBD1	TGTGCCACTCGGACAGGGTCGGGGGGCGCTGAAGCTTTCTTT	CATRTGSGGAEAFF
TRBV9	TRBJ2-3	NA	NA	TGTGCCAGCAGCTTTCTCTTCACAGATACGCAGTATTTT	CASSFLFTDTQYF
TRBV29-1	TRBJ2-2	NA	NA	TGCAGCGTTGAAGATCAGATGTCGGGGGTTGCCGGGGAGCTGTTTTTT	CSVEDQMSGVAGELFF
TRBV14	TRBJ1-1	NA	NA	TGTGCCAGCAGCCACGAAGGACAGAGCACTGAAGCTTTCTTT	CASSHEGQSTEAFF
TRBV5-1	TRBJ2-7	NA	NA	TGCGCCAGCAGCTTGGAGGGCGGAGCCTACGAGCAGTACTTC	CASSLEGGAYEQYF
TRBV6-5	TRBJ1-2	NA	NA	TGTGCCAGCAGTCCCAGCAGGAGCCATGGCTACACCTTC	CASSPSRSHGYTF
TRBV5-1	TRBJ2-3	NA	NA	TGCGCCAGCAGCCGAAGCACAGATACGCAGTATTTT	CASSRSTDTQYF
TRBV5-1	TRBJ2-5	NA	NA	TGCGCCAGCAGCTTGAAATTTGGGCGGGAGACCCAGTACTTC	CASSLKFGRETQYF
TRBV28	TRBJ1-5	NA	NA	TGTGCCATCCAGGGGCTAAGCAATCAGCCCCAGCATTTT	CAIQGLSNQPQHF
TRBV5-1	TRBJ2-3	once	NA	TGCGCCAGCAGCCGTGAGGGGTATGGGACGCAGTATTTT	CASSREGYGTQYF
TRBV2	TRBJ2-5	NA	NA	TGTGCCTCCACTAGGGGCGGCGGCCAAGAGACCCAGTACTTC	CASTRGGGQETQYF
TRBV6-5	TRBJ2-7	NA	TRBD1	TGTGCCAGCCGGGACAGGGGGCTTGACGAGCAGTACTTC	CASRDRGLDEQYF
TRBV2	TRBJ2-5	NA	NA	TGTGCCAGCAGTGAAGCGGGGGGCCGATCAGAGACCCAGTACTTC	CASSEAGGRSETQYF
TRBV6-1	TRBJ1-6	NA	NA	TGTGCCAGCAGTGAAATTGGGGAATTCGCGGCCCTCCACTTT	CASSEIGEFAALHF
TRBV9	TRBJ2-5	NA	TRBD1	TGTGCCAGCAGCATGGGACAGGGGGCGTCTCTAGCAGAGACCCAGTACTTC	CASSMGQGASLAETQYF
TRBV9	TRBJ2-5	NA	TRBD2	TGTGCCAGCAGCGTAGGCGGGGGGGCCCGGGAGACCCAGTACTTC	CASSVGGGARETQYF
TRBV19	TRBJ2-7	once	NA	TGTGCCAGTAGTAAAGGGACGGGAAGCTCCTACGAGCAGTACTTC	CASSKGTGSSYEQYF
TRBV27	TRBJ2-3	NA	NA	TGTGCCAGCAGTTTGGCCCGCACAGATACGCAGTATTTT	CASSLARTDTQYF
TRBV5-1	TRBJ2-2	NA	TRBD2	TGCGCCAGCAGTGGAGCTACAGCGGGACCGTACACCGGGGAGCTGTTTTTT	CASSGATAGPYTGELFF
TRBV9	TRBJ2-3	NA	NA	TGTGCCAGCACTGCGGTCGGGTCAGATACGCAGTATTTT	CASTAVGSDTQYF
TRBV5-1	TRBJ2-1	NA	TRBD1	TGCGCCAGCAGCTTGGTGACCGGACAGGGTAGGGATGAGCAGTTCTTC	CASSLVTGQGRDEQFF
TRBV19	TRBJ2-2	NA	NA	TGTGCCAGTAGTAGACGTGGGGGGCCGGACACCGGGGAGCTGTTTTTT	CASSRRGGPDTGELFF
TRBV6-5	TRBJ1-2	NA	TRBD1	TGTGCCAGCCGGGGGAGGGGGCTGGTGGGCTACACCTTC	CASRGRGLVGYTF
TRBV5-4	TRBJ2-1	NA	TRBD2	TGTGCCAGCAGCTTCGTTACTAGCGGGGGGGGTGAGCAGTTCTTC	CASSFVTSGGGEQFF
TRBV6-5	TRBJ1-4	medium-sized	TRBD1	TGTGCCAGCTTGACAGGGTGGAAAGATGAAAAACTGTTTTTT	CASLTGWKDEKLFF
TRBV5-1	TRBJ1-5	NA	NA	TGCGCCAGCAGCTCCGAGGGCCACCCCAATCAGCCCCAGCATTTT	CASSSEGHPNQPQHF
TRBV29-1	TRBJ2-1	NA	NA	TGCAGCGGTGGACAGAGTTCATACAATGAGCAGTTCTTC	CSGGQSSYNEQFF
TRBV3-1/TRBV3-2	TRBJ1-1	NA	TRBD1	TGTGCCAGCAGTCCTACGGACAGGGTGAACACTGAAGCTTTCTTT	CASSPTDRVNTEAFF
TRBV18	TRBJ2-5	NA	NA	TGTGCCAGCTCATCCCTTCAAGAGACCCAGTACTTC	CASSSLQETQYF
TRBV7-9	TRBJ1-2	NA	NA	TGTGCCAGCAGCCCGGCCCTATATGGCTACACCTTC	CASSPALYGYTF
TRBV5-1	TRBJ1-2	NA	NA	TGCGCCAGCAGATCGGGGGGCTACACCTTC	CASRSGGYTF
TRBV7-2	TRBJ2-7	NA	NA	TGTGCCAGCAGCTTAGTTAGCTACGAGCAGTACTTC	CASSLVSYEQYF
TRBV5-1	TRBJ2-3	few	NA	TGCGCCAGCAGCTTGGAGAGAGATACGCAGTATTTT	CASSLERDTQYF
TRBV4-1	TRBJ2-1	once	NA	TGCGCCAGCAGCCAAGGTTCCCCTTATGAGGGACGCGAGCAGTTCTTC	CASSQGSPYEGREQFF
TRBV10-2	TRBJ2-1	NA	TRBD1	TGCGCCAGCAGGCCGGGGACAGGGGGGATCGATGAGCAGTTCTTC	CASRPGTGGIDEQFF
TRBV7-2	TRBJ2-2	NA	NA	TGTGCCAGCACCCTACGGGGGGCCGGGAACACCGGGGAGCTGTTTTTT	CASTLRGAGNTGELFF
TRBV2	TRBJ1-5	NA	TRBD1	TGTGCCAGCAGTCGAGACAGGGTTGATCAGCCCCAGCATTTT	CASSRDRVDQPQHF
TRBV5-6	TRBJ2-7	NA	NA	TGTGCCAGCAGCTCCCTCTACGAGCAGTACTTC	CASSSLYEQYF
TRBV5-4	TRBJ2-5	NA	NA	TGTGCCAGCAGCTTGGCAGGGAGGAACCAAGAGACCCAGTACTTC	CASSLAGRNQETQYF
TRBV19	TRBJ2-5	NA	TRBD2	TGTGCCAGTATGGAGCGGGGAGCACAAGAGACCCAGTACTTC	CASMERGAQETQYF
TRBV3-1/TRBV3-2	TRBJ1-2	once	TRBD1	TGTGCCAGCAGCCAAGCCCCCGGGACAGGTTCTTATGGCTACACCTTC	CASSQAPGTGSYGYTF
TRBV6-1	TRBJ2-3	NA	NA	TGTGCCAGCAGTGCGTCGACAGCCTCCCTTAGCACAGATACGCAGTATTTT	CASSASTASLSTDTQYF
TRBV13	TRBJ1-1	NA	TRBD1	TGTGCCAGCACCCCGGGACAGGGGTTCATGAACACTGAAGCTTTCTTT	CASTPGQGFMNTEAFF
TRBV5-1	TRBJ2-7	NA	TRBD1	TGCGCCAGCAGCTCAAAGCTCGGGACAGGCGACTACGAGCAGTACTTC	CASSSKLGTGDYEQYF
TRBV4-2	TRBJ2-7	NA	NA	TGTGCCAGCAGCCAAGGTGTCCGCGACTACGAGCAGTACTTC	CASSQGVRDYEQYF
TRBV4-2	TRBJ1-4	once	NA	TGTGCCAGCAGCCAAGATGGGGGTTCCGTGAATGAAAAACTGTTTTTT	CASSQDGGSVNEKLFF
TRBV4-2	TRBJ2-3	NA	TRBD2	TGTGCCAGCAGCCAAGAGGTGACTAGCGGGGGACTAAGGGATACGCAGTATTTT	CASSQEVTSGGLRDTQYF
TRBV5-1	TRBJ2-5	NA	NA	TGCGCCAGCAGGTCCCAGGGGGGTCAAGAGACCCAGTACTTC	CASRSQGGQETQYF
TRBV5-1	TRBJ1-2	NA	NA	TGCGCCAGCAGCTTTGAGCAGGGCTACTATGGCTACACCTTC	CASSFEQGYYGYTF
TRBV9	TRBJ2-1	NA	NA	TGTGCCAGCAGCCTTTTCGAACGGGACAATGAGCAGTTCTTC	CASSLFERDNEQFF
TRBV4-1	TRBJ2-7	NA	NA	TGCGCCAGCAGCCAAGATCGGACTCCACAAGAGCAGTACTTC	CASSQDRTPQEQYF